The 18 T cell receptor beta chains reported below all come from one sample, sequenced in a study of blood T cell repertoires in COVID-19. The method was immunoSEQ multiplex PCR; TCRdb's version includes in-frame clones alone and lacks a portion of them. The data contain over 45,000 clones, about four fifths of them seen just once; the ten biggest clones take up more than 8%. The sequenced material came from peripheral blood. All receptors derive from an elderly woman with acute or convalescent COVID-19.

This sequence joins TRBV3-1 (or the pseudogene TRBV3-2) and TRBJ1-3; 9 bases match TRBD1. Germline trimming cut 4 bases from V and 0 bases from J; bases unmatched to any gene: 10. The CDR3 length is 18 residues. The germline V gene encodes CDR1 LGHDT and CDR2 YNNKEL (reference sequence). In DNA, the CDR3 is TGTGCCAGCAGCCTAGCCGGACAGGGGTCCCTCTCTGGAAACACCATATATTTT. Translating it yields CASSLAGQGSLSGNTIYF.

The genes are TRBV7-2 and TRBJ2-7, with 8 bases that match TRBD1. The CDR3 spans 14 residues. J was trimmed by 5 bases and V by 4 bases; bases with no gene match: 7. Looked up from germline, CDR1 is SGHTA and CDR2 is FQGNSA. The CDR3 DNA sequence: TGTGCCAGCAGCTCCCGGACAGGGAGCGACGAGCAGTACTTC. Its translation: CASSSRTGSDEQYF.

The rearrangement links TRBV27 to TRBJ2-7; D not resolved. Germline V lookup: CDR1 MNHEY, CDR2 SMNVEV (reference sequence). The CDR3 is 15 amino acids. Trimming removed 7 bases from V and 1 base from J, with 17 bases in between. The CDR3 bases are TGTGCCAGCATGAAACGGAAAGCGAAGTCCTACGAGCAGTACTTC. Translated: CASMKRKAKSYEQYF.

This chain uses TRBV28 with TRBJ1-6; 7 bases match TRBD1. Germline trimming cut 6 bases from V and 7 bases from J; bases unmatched to any gene: 6. This CDR3 is 14 amino acids long. CDR1 is MDHEN, CDR2 SYDVKM, per germline. The CDR3 is CASRRQGNNSPLHF. CDR3 DNA: TGTGCCAGCAGGCGACAGGGTAACAATTCACCCCTCCACTTT. Full variable domain (rest looked up from reference TRBV28 and TRBJ1-6): DVKVTQSSRYLVKRTGEKVFLECVQDMDHENMFWYRQDPGLGLRLIYFSYDVKMKEKGDIPEGYSVSREKKERFSLILESASTNQTSMYLCASRRQGNNSPLHFGNGTRLTVT.

V gene TRBV5-1 combines with J gene TRBJ2-1, with TRBD1 matching over 8 bases. CDR1 SGHRS and CDR2 YFSETQ come from the germline V gene. V lost 0 bases, J lost 4 bases, and 3 bases stayed unmatched. The CDR3 runs 15 residues. This chain's CDR3 is CASSLGTGSYNEQFF. DNA of the CDR3: TGCGCCAGCAGCTTGGGGACAGGGAGTTACAATGAGCAGTTCTTC. Together with reference TRBV5-1 and TRBJ2-1, the CDR3 gives the full variable domain: KAGVTQTPRYLIKTRGQQVTLSCSPISGHRSVSWYQQTPGQGLQFLFEYFSETQRNKGNFPGRFSGRQFSNSRSEMNVSTLELGDSALYLCASSLGTGSYNEQFFGPGTRLTVL.

The DNA of the CDR3 is TGTGCCAGCAGGACGACAGGGCAAGAGACCCAGTACTTC. Translating it yields CASRTTGQETQYF. The rearrangement links TRBV27 to TRBJ2-5; TRBD1 matches 7 bases. Losses at the gene ends were 6 bases for V and 2 bases for J; bases not matched to a gene: 3. Germline CDR1 MNHEY, CDR2 SMNVEV (reference sequence). This CDR3 is built from 13 residues.

V and J are TRBV27 and TRBJ1-2; perhaps TRBD1 as D (6 bases). The germline V and J ends were trimmed by 9 bases and 8 bases, with 31 bases remaining between them. Germline CDR1 and CDR2: MNHEY and SMNVEV (reference sequence). The CDR3 contains 17 residues. Here the CDR3 reads CASTNSIQGIYASGYTF. CDR3 DNA sequence: TGTGCCAGTACGAATAGCATACAGGGAATCTATGCTTCAGGCTACACCTTC.

CDR3 residues: CASSEGTFTGELFF. The CDR3 nucleotides are TGCGCCAGCAGCGAGGGGACTTTCACCGGGGAGCTGTTTTTT. The chain is built from TRBV5-1 and TRBJ2-2, with a possible D match to TRBD2 (6 bases). The CDR3 is 14 residues long. Germline CDR1 reads SGHRS; CDR2 reads YFSETQ. With 4 bases removed from V and 4 bases from J, the gap between germline ends came to 11 bases.

This chain connects TRBV5-1 to TRBJ1-1; 8 bases map to TRBD1. The CDR3 has 16 residues. V was clipped by 0 bases and J by 3 bases; unmatched bases: 7. Germline V gives CDR1 SGHRS, CDR2 YFSETQ. This CDR3 is CASSLGDRSGYTEAFF. CDR3 coding DNA: TGCGCCAGCAGCTTGGGGGACAGGTCGGGATACACTGAAGCTTTCTTT.

The chain carries TRBV5-4 and TRBJ1-2, with D uncertain. The length of the CDR3 is 15 residues. Trimming stripped 4 bases from V and 2 bases from J, with 15 bases between. From germline, CDR1 is SGHNT and CDR2 YYREEE (reference sequence). CDR3 nucleotides: TGTGCCAGCAGCCCTCGGGCCGAGGGAAACTATGGCTACACCTTC. Protein sequence: CASSPRAEGNYGYTF.

The chain couples TRBV7-6 to TRBJ2-7, with 12 bases lining up with TRBD2. The germline V gene has CDR1 SGHVS and CDR2 FNYEAQ. V was pared by 5 bases and J by 5 bases, with 10 bases of the junction left unmatched. The CDR3 is 16 amino acids. The CDR3 protein is CASSGGPTSGRNEQYF. CDR3 bases: TGTGCCAGCAGCGGAGGGCCGACTAGCGGGAGAAACGAGCAGTACTTC. The entire variable domain, with the rest obtained from reference TRBV7-6 and TRBJ2-7, is as follows: GAGVSQSPRYKVTKRGQDVALRCDPISGHVSLYWYRQALGQGPEFLTYFNYEAQQDKSGLPNDRFSAERPEGSISTLTIQRTEQRDSAMYRCASSGGPTSGRNEQYFGPGTRLTVT.

This rearrangement joins TRBV3-1 (or the pseudogene TRBV3-2) to TRBJ2-3; D remains ambiguous. V shed 2 bases and J shed 1 base, with 7 bases lying between them. The CDR3 is 14 amino acids. The germline CDR1 and CDR2 sequences are LGHDT and YNNKEL (reference sequence). The CDR3, as DNA: TGTGCCAGCAGCCAATTAACAGGCACAGATACGCAGTATTTT. Translated: CASSQLTGTDTQYF.

The chain's CDR3 is CASSEPGQGNNEQFF. The CDR3 region has the DNA TGTGCCAGCAGTGAACCAGGGCAGGGTAACAATGAGCAGTTCTTC. V gene TRBV2 combines with J gene TRBJ2-1, with D perhaps TRBD1 (5 bases). Germline V gene sequence: CDR1 SNHLY, CDR2 FYNNEI. The CDR3 is made up of 15 amino acids. Trimming cost V 2 bases and J 5 bases, with 13 bases left between them.

The rearrangement links TRBV5-4 to TRBJ1-2; 9 positions match TRBD1. The CDR3 sequence is 16 residues long. V shed 4 bases, J shed 5 bases, and the junction held 12 bases outside the gene matches. The germline V gene has CDR1 SGHNT and CDR2 YYREEE (reference sequence). The CDR3, as DNA: TGTGCCAGCAGCAGCACCGGGACAGGGTATCGGTATGGCTACACCTTC. Translating it yields CASSSTGTGYRYGYTF.

The genes are TRBV19 and TRBJ2-7; D might be TRBD2 (6 bases). V was trimmed by 5 bases and J by 7 bases, leaving 18 bases between them. Germline assignment: CDR1 LNHDA and CDR2 SQIVND (reference sequence). The CDR3 sequence is 14 residues long. CDR3 sequence reads: CASSVAEGLGEQYF. CDR3 nucleotide sequence: TGTGCCAGTAGTGTAGCGGAGGGCCTCGGAGAGCAGTACTTC.

The genes are TRBV27 and TRBJ2-3; 7 nucleotides agree with TRBD2. From germline, CDR1 is MNHEY and CDR2 SMNVEV (reference sequence). There are 15 residues in the CDR3. Trimming removed 4 bases from V and 3 bases from J; junction bases left unmatched: 7. CDR3 protein: CASSSGGRPTDTQYF. CDR3 DNA sequence: TGTGCCAGCAGTTCGGGCGGGAGACCGACAGATACGCAGTATTTT.

This chain links TRBV2 with TRBJ1-1; 7 bases are a match to TRBD1. Germline CDR1 SNHLY, CDR2 FYNNEI. There are 15 residues in the CDR3. J lost 0 bases, V lost 7 bases, and 8 bases had no gene match. The CDR3 bases are TGTGCCAGCAATGGAAGAACAGGGGTGAACACTGAAGCTTTCTTT. Its translation: CASNGRTGVNTEAFF.

The chain carries TRBV28 and TRBJ2-1; TRBD1 matches 10 bases. The CDR3 loop spans 16 amino acids. From germline, CDR1 is MDHEN and CDR2 SYDVKM. Losses at the gene ends were 7 bases for V and 0 bases for J; bases not matched to a gene: 6. The CDR3 region is CASMGQGSSSYNEQFF. In DNA form, the CDR3 reads TGTGCCAGCATGGGACAGGGGTCCTCCTCCTACAATGAGCAGTTCTTC.